The T cell receptor (beta chain) under discussion was sequenced for a study of T cell responses to AZD1222 COVID-19 vaccine. The study's findings and limits: Baseline seropositivity occurred in only six AZD1222 recipients. The span of vaccine-associated CD4 TCRs extended across spike, with dominance at 160-218 and 743-854. Nearly half of spike-specific TCRs reportedly go after variant regions that carry no mutations.

The table came from immunoSEQ multiplex PCR; TCRdb's copy has only in-frame clones and leaves some out. Seen here are 78,000 or so clones, about nine tenths observed once, and the top ten hold less than 20%. As concerns this clone: The target antigen is unknown.

Germline V CDR1 and CDR2: SGHTA, FQGTGA. This CDR3 contains 15 residues. Trimming shortened V by 6 bases and J by 0 bases, and 13 bases separated the two germline ends. The chain carries TRBV7-3 and TRBJ2-3, with D unclear. This receptor was taken from an adult in good health. The sequences come from peripheral blood, collected on day 0 of AZD1222 vaccination. CDR3 in DNA: TGTGCCAGCAGTTATACTGGGAAAAGCACAGATACGCAGTATTTT. This codes for CASSYTGKSTDTQYF. The whole variable domain, remainder taken from reference TRBV7-3 and TRBJ2-3, is GAGVSQTPSNKVTEKGKYVELRCDPISGHTALYWYRQSLGQGPEFLIYFQGTGAADDSGLPNDRFFAVRPEGSVSTLKIQRTERGDSAVYLCASSYTGKSTDTQYFGPGTRLTVL.